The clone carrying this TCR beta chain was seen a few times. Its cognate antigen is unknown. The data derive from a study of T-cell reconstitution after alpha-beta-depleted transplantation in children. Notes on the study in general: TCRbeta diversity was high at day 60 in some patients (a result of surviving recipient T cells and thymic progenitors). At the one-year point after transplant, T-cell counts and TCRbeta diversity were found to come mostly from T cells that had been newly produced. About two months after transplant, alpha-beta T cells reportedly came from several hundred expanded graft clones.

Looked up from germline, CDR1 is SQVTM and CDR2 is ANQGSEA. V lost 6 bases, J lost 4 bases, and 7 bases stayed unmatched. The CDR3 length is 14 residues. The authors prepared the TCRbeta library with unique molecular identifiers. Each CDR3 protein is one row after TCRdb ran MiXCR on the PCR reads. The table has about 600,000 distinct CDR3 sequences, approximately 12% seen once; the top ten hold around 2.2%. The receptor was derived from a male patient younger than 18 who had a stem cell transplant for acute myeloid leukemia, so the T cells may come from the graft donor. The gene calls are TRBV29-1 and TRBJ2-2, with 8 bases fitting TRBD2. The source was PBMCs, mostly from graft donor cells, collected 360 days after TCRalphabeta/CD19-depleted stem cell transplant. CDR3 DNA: TGCAGCGTATCCGGGACTAGACTCACCGGGGAGCTGTTTTTT. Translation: CSVSGTRLTGELFF.